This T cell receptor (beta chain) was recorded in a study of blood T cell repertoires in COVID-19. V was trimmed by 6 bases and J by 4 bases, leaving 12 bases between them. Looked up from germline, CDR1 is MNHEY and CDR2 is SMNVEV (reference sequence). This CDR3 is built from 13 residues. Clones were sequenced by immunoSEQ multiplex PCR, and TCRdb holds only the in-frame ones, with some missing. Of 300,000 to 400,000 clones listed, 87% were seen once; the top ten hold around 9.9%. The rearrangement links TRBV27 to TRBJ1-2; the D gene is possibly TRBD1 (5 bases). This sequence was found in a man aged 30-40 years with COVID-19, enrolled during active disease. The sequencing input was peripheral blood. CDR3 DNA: TGTGCCAGCAGCCCCGGGGGTATCTATGGCTACACCTTC. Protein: CASSPGGIYGYTF.